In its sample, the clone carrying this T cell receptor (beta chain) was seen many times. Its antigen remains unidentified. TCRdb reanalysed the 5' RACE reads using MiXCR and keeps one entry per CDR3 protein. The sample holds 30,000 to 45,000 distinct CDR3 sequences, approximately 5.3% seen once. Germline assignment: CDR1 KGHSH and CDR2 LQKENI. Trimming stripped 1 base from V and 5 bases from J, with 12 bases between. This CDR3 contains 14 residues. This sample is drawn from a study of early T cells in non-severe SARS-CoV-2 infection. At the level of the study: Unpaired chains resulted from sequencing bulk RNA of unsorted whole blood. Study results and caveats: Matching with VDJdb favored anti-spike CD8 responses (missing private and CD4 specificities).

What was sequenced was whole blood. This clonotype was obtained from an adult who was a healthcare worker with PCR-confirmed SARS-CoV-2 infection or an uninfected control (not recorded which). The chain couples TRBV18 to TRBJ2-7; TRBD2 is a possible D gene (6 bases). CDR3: CASSPRAGSHEQYF. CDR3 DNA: TGTGCCAGCTCACCACGGGCCGGGAGCCACGAGCAGTACTTC.